The next 9 T cell receptor beta chains were all read from a single sample in a study of regulatory T cells in long-lasting Graves disease. The time point was: newly diagnosed GD, antithyroid drugs for less than 3 months. The authors made the TCR library using RNA they extracted from PBMCs. Libraries of TCR beta came from iRepertoire HTBI primers plus Arm-PCR of CDR3 regions. TCRdb re-called the multiplex PCR reads with MiXCR, one entry per CDR3 protein. The sample shows about 220,000 distinct CDR3 sequences, around 20% of them seen only once. Another study also made use of these data, one on T cells in Graves' hyperthyroidism and ophthalmopathy.

The sample in question was peripheral blood mononuclear cells (PBMCs), obtained at new diagnosis, from a patient treated with antithyroid drugs. These receptors were taken from a young woman with Graves disease.

This clonotype was observed at least ten times. The chain is built from TRBV5-1 and TRBJ1-2; D not certain. Trimming removed 0 bases at V and 0 bases at J, with 9 bases between. The germline V gene encodes CDR1 SGHRS and CDR2 YFSETQ. CDR3 length: 15 residues. CDR3 loop: CASSLGPGANYGYTF. CDR3 nucleotide sequence: TGCGCCAGCAGCTTGGGACCCGGCGCTAACTATGGCTACACCTTC.

This clonotype came up many times. The rearrangement joins TRBV2 to TRBJ2-7, with D perhaps matching TRBD1 (5 bases). Trimming left V 6 bases short and J 3 bases short, with 9 bases between. Germline CDR1 SNHLY, CDR2 FYNNEI. The CDR3 runs 12 residues. CDR3 in amino acids: CASSPGHYEQYF. The CDR3 DNA reads TGTGCCAGCAGCCCAGGGCACTACGAGCAGTACTTC. Full variable domain (remainder filled in from reference TRBV2 and TRBJ2-7): EPEVTQTPSHQVTQMGQEVILRCVPISNHLYFYWYRQILGQKVEFLVSFYNNEISEKSEIFDDQFSVERPDGSNFTLKIRSTKLEDSAMYFCASSPGHYEQYFGPGTRLTVT.

Concerning this clonotype: This may be a read error, as it is one base from a much larger clone. CDR3 sequence (DNA): TGCAGTGCCCGGATAATCGTCCCTTCTGGAAACACCGTATATTTT. Protein: CSARIIVPSGNTVYF. V and J are TRBV20-1 and TRBJ1-3; no firm D call. The germline gives CDR1 DFQATT, CDR2 SNEGSKA (reference sequence). This CDR3 contains 15 residues.

This clonotype occurred many times. The rearrangement uses TRBV2 and TRBJ2-1; D is possibly TRBD1 (5 bases). The ends were cut back, 8 bases at V and 4 bases at J, with 9 bases in the middle. This CDR3 has 12 amino acids. CDR1 and CDR2 (germline): SNHLY, FYNNEI. The CDR3 here is CASGDSYNEQFF. The CDR3 nucleotides read TGTGCCAGCGGCGACAGTTACAATGAGCAGTTCTTC.

The rearrangement uses TRBV11-2 and TRBJ2-5; D not certain. The CDR3 spans 16 residues. Germline loops: CDR1 SGHAT, CDR2 FQNNGV. Trimming took 5 bases from V and 7 from J, leaving 23 bases between them. As DNA, the CDR3 is TGTGCCAGCAGCCGCAACCTAATGGCCGGAACGGGGACCCAGTACTTC. Protein: CASSRNLMAGTGTQYF. Supplemented by reference TRBV11-2 and TRBJ2-5, the full variable domain reads EAGVAQSPRYKIIEKRQSVAFWCNPISGHATLYWYQQILGQGPKLLIQFQNNGVVDDSQLPKDRFSAERLKGVDSTLKIQPAKLEDSAVYLCASSRNLMAGTGTQYFGPGTRLLVL.

This clonotype was observed many times. The gene calls are TRBV14 and TRBJ1-1, with D maybe TRBD1 (5 bases). The CDR3 extends over 14 amino acids. Trimming took off 0 bases at V and 10 bases at J, with 15 bases between the two ends. Germline V gene sequence: CDR1 SGHDN, CDR2 FVKESK. The CDR3 region has the DNA TGTGCCAGCAGCCAAGAGGTACCCGGGGCGGGAGCTTTCTTT. This gives the protein CASSQEVPGAGAFF.

This clonotype has a count of ten or more. The J gene is TRBJ2-6, the V gene TRBV19; 10 nucleotides match TRBD1. The CDR3 runs 21 residues. The germline gives CDR1 LNHDA, CDR2 SQIVND (reference sequence). The junction had 16 bases not matched to a gene; V was cut back by 5 bases and J by 0 bases. The CDR3 DNA sequence: TGTGCCAGTAGTCCCCCGGGACAGGGGCCATCCCCTTACTCTGGGGCCAACGTCCTGACTTTC. It translates to CASSPPGQGPSPYSGANVLTF.

J is TRBJ1-6 and V is TRBV11-3; D is uncertain. The CDR3 length is 14 residues. V lost 5 bases and J 6 bases, leaving 11 bases between the germline ends. From germline, CDR1 is SGHNT and CDR2 YENEEA. The CDR3 here is CASSPPRVNSPLHF. The CDR3 region has the DNA TGTGCCAGCAGCCCCCCACGAGTTAATTCACCCCTCCACTTT.

This clonotype was counted between two and nine times. A read error may explain this, as a much larger clone is one base away. This chain connects TRBV28 to TRBJ2-6; D unclear. The CDR3 extends over 15 amino acids. CDR1 and CDR2 (germline): MDHEN, SYDVKM. The CDR3 DNA is TGTACCAGCAGTTTGCCCAGTACAGGGGCCAACGTCCTGACTTTC. This translates into CTSSLPSTGANVLTF.